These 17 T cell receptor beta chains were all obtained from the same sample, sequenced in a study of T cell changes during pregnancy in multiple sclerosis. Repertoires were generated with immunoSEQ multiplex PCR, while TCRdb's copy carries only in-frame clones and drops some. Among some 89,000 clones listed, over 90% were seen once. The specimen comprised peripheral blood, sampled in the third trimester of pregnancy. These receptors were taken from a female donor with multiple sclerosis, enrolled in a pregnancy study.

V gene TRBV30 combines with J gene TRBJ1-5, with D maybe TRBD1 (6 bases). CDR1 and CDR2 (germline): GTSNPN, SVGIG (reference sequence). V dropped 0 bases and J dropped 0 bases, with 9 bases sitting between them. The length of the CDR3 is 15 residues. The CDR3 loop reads CAWSVGTYSNQPQHF. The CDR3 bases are TGTGCCTGGAGTGTCGGGACATATAGCAATCAGCCCCAGCATTTT.

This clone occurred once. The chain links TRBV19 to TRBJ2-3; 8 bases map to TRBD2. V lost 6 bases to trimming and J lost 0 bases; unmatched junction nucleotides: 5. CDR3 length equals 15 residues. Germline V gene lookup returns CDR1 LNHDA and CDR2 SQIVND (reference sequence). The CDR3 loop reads CASRHGGASTDTQYF. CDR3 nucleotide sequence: TGTGCCAGTAGACACGGGGGGGCTAGCACAGATACGCAGTATTTT.

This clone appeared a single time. CDR3 nucleotide sequence: TGCGCCAGCAGCTTGAATAGGGGGCGGGAGACCCAGTACTTC. Translating it yields CASSLNRGRETQYF. J is TRBJ2-5 and V is TRBV5-1, with 7 bases aligning to TRBD1. CDR3 size: 14 residues. Germline CDR1 reads SGHRS; CDR2 reads YFSETQ. Losses at the gene ends were 1 base for V and 5 bases for J; bases not matched to a gene: 5.

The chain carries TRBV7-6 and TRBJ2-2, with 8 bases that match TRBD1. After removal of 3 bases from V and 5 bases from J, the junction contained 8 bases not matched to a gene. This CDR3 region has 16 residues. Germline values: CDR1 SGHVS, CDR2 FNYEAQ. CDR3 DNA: TGTGCCAGCAGCTTCATCGGACAGGGTTTGACCGGGGAGCTGTTTTTT. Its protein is CASSFIGQGLTGELFF. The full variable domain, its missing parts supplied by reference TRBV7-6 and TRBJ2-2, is GAGVSQSPRYKVTKRGQDVALRCDPISGHVSLYWYRQALGQGPEFLTYFNYEAQQDKSGLPNDRFSAERPEGSISTLTIQRTEQRDSAMYRCASSFIGQGLTGELFFGEGSRLTVL.

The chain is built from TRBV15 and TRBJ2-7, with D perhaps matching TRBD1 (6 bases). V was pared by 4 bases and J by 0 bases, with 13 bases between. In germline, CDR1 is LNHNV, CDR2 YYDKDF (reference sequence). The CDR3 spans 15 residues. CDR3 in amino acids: CATSTFGTPSYEQYF. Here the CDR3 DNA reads TGTGCCACCAGCACCTTTGGGACACCCTCCTACGAGCAGTACTTC. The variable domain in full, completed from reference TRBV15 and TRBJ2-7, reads DAMVIQNPRYQVTQFGKPVTLSCSQTLNHNVMYWYQQKSSQAPKLLFHYYDKDFNNEADTPDNFQSRRPNTSFCFLDIRSPGLGDTAMYLCATSTFGTPSYEQYFGPGTRLTVT.

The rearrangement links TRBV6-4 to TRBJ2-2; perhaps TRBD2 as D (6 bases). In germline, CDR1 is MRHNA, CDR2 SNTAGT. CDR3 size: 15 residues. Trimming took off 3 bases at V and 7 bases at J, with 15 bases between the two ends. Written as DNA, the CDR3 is TGTGCCAGCAGTGAATCGGCGGGAAACGTCGGGGAGCTGTTTTTT. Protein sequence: CASSESAGNVGELFF.

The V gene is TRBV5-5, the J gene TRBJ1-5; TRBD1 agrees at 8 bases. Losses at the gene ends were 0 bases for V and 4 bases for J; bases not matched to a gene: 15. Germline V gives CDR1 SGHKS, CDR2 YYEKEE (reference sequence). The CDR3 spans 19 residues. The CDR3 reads CASSLVNLLGQGINQPQHF. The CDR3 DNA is TGTGCCAGCAGCTTGGTCAATTTGCTTGGACAGGGAATAAATCAGCCCCAGCATTTT.

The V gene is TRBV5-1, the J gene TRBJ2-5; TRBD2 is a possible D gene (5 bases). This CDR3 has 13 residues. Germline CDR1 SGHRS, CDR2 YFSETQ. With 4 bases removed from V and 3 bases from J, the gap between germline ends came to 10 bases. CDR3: CASSALGKETQYF. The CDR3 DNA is TGCGCCAGCAGCGCACTCGGGAAAGAGACCCAGTACTTC.

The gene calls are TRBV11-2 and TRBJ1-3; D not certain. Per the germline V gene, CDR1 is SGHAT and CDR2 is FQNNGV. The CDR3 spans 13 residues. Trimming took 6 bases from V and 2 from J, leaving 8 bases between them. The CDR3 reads CASRRTTGNTIYF. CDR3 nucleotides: TGTGCCAGCAGGCGCACCACTGGAAACACCATATATTTT.

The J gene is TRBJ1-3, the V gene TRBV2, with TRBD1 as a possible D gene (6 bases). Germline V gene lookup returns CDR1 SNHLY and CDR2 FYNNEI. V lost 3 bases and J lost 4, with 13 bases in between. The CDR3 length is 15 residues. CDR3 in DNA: TGTGCCAGCAGTGAGGAACAGGGATCAGGAAACACCATATATTTT. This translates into CASSEEQGSGNTIYF.

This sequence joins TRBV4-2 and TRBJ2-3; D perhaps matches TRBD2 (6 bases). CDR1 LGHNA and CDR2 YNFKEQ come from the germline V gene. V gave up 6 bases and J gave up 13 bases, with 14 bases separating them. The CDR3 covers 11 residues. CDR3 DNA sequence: TGTGCCAGCAGTGGGACGGGGGATGAGTATTTT. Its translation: CASSGTGDEYF.

The CDR3 spells CASSQDLQAKAFF. The CDR3 region has the DNA TGTGCCAGCAGCCAAGATCTCCAGGCTAAAGCTTTCTTT. The chain has TRBV14 and TRBJ1-1; D ambiguous. The V gene lost 0 bases and the J gene lost 9 bases, with 11 bases spanning the gap. The CDR3 is made up of 13 amino acids. Germline CDR1 SGHDN, CDR2 FVKESK.

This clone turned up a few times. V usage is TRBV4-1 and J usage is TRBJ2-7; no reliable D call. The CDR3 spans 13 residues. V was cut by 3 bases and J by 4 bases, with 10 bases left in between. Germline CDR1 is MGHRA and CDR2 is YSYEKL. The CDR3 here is CASSQFLGYEQYF. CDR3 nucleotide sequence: TGCGCCAGCAGCCAGTTCCTAGGTTACGAGCAGTACTTC.

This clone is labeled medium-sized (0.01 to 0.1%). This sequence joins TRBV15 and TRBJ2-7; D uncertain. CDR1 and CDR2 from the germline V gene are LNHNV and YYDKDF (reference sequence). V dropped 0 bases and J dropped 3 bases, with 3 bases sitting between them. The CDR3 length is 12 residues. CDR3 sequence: CATSRDSYEQYF. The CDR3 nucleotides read TGTGCCACCAGCAGAGACAGCTACGAGCAGTACTTC.

This CDR3 is CASSQDRVTYGYTF. The CDR3 region has the DNA TGTGCCAGCAGCCAAGACAGGGTGACGTATGGCTACACCTTC. This rearrangement joins TRBV11-2 to TRBJ1-2; 7 bases align to TRBD1. The J segment lost 5 bases and the V segment lost 5 bases, leaving 8 bases of the junction unmatched. Germline V lookup: CDR1 SGHAT, CDR2 FQNNGV. The length of the CDR3 is 14 residues. Combining the CDR3 with reference TRBV11-2 and TRBJ1-2 gives the whole variable domain EAGVAQSPRYKIIEKRQSVAFWCNPISGHATLYWYQQILGQGPKLLIQFQNNGVVDDSQLPKDRFSAERLKGVDSTLKIQPAKLEDSAVYLCASSQDRVTYGYTFGSGTRLTVV.

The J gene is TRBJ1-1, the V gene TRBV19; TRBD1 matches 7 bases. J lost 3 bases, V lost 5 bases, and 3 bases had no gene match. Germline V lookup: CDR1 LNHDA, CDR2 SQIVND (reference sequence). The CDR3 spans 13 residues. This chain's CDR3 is CASSGDRDTEAFF. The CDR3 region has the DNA TGTGCCAGTAGTGGTGACAGGGACACTGAAGCTTTCTTT.

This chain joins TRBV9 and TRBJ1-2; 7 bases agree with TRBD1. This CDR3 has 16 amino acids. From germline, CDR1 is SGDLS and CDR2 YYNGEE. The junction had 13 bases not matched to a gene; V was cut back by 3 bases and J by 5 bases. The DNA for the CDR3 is TGTGCCAGCAGCGCCCTCGTAAATGACAGGGTGTATGGCTACACCTTC. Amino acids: CASSALVNDRVYGYTF.